Here is one T cell receptor beta chain with its context. The source of the sample is a study of blood T cell repertoires in COVID-19. In the study overall: The samples span acute and convalescent COVID-19 from the United States, Italy and Spain. Sources were T cells, B-cell-depleted T cells, or PBMCs; the material itself was cDNA or gDNA.

Original processing notes: Reference gene primer amplification in the assay estimated nucleated cell counts. Repertoires were generated with immunoSEQ multiplex PCR, while TCRdb's copy carries only in-frame clones and drops some. Clone size and the V and J calls come from that table; the DNA yielded D and trimming. The sample has 270,000 or so clones; more than 80% are singletons. The CDR3 spans 14 residues. V shed 5 bases and J shed 8 bases, with 16 bases lying between them. Germline loops: CDR1 MDHEN, CDR2 SYDVKM. Allocation to cohorts depended on clinical history reported by the participants. Sequenced sample: PBMCs or T cells enriched from blood (not recorded which). The receptor comes from a woman aged 30 to 39 with acute COVID-19. The chain is built from TRBV28 and TRBJ2-1; the D is unclear. CDR3 sequence (DNA): TGTGCCAGCAGTACCGGTCGTGAAGAGGATGAGCAGTTCTTC. It codes for CASSTGREEDEQFF.